A selection of T cell receptor beta chains follows, all from one sample in a study of long-term antiretroviral therapy in people with HIV. Sequencing was performed with immunoSEQ multiplex PCR; in TCRdb, only in-frame clones are kept and a portion is missing. This repertoire shows fewer than 25,000 clones, 88% found once; its top ten account for 3.5%. The material sequenced was unsorted PBMCs, taken 2.3 years after starting antiretroviral therapy. The receptors were sampled from a man aged 55 to 69 with HIV. The CDR3 runs from the conserved cysteine through the conserved F or W. Fields, in order: D gene, CDR3 length, clone size, V gene, J gene, CDR3 DNA, CDR3 protein. D genes are given only for firm matches. Not all rows give a size; the values are once, few, many and, for expanded clones, a class.

.,11,once,TRBV7-9,TRBJ2-4,TGTGCCAGCAGCCGGGGTTTGGCTCAGTACTTC,CASSRGLAQYF
.,16,.,TRBV18,TRBJ2-2,TGTGCCAGCTCACCACTCGCCCACTGGGGCACCGGGGAGCTGTTTTTT,CASSPLAHWGTGELFF
.,17,.,TRBV11-1,TRBJ2-6,TGTGCCAGCAGCTCCGGGGTGCGGAATTCTGGGGCCAACGTCCTGACTTTC,CASSSGVRNSGANVLTF
.,14,.,TRBV30,TRBJ1-4,TGTGCCTGGAGTTCCGGGGCGACTAATGAAAAACTGTTTTTT,CAWSSGATNEKLFF
.,15,.,TRBV5-6,TRBJ2-3,TGTGCCAGCAGCTTGGGGGTTCCTACCACAGATACGCAGTATTTT,CASSLGVPTTDTQYF
TRBD1,16,.,TRBV5-1,TRBJ2-2,TGCGCCAGCAGCTTCCCCCGGGACAGGGAGGCCGGGGAGCTGTTTTTT,CASSFPRDREAGELFF
TRBD1,17,.,TRBV4-1,TRBJ2-5,TGCGCCAGCAGCCAAGAAGGGGGGACAGGGTGGCTTCAGACCCAGTACTTC,CASSQEGGTGWLQTQYF
.,18,.,TRBV28,TRBJ2-7,TGTGCCAGCCGCACCCTAGGAGGATGGGGACAACCACTATACGAGCAGTACTTC,CASRTLGGWGQPLYEQYF
TRBD2,16,.,TRBV6-1,TRBJ2-1,TGTGCCAGCAGTGAACCGGGACTAGCGTCCTACAATGAGCAGTTCTTC,CASSEPGLASYNEQFF
.,14,.,TRBV7-9,TRBJ1-5,TGTGCCAGCAGCCAGACCGGGATGAATCAGCCCCAGCATTTT,CASSQTGMNQPQHF
TRBD1,15,.,TRBV5-1,TRBJ2-7,TGCGCCAGCAGCATAGGGACAGGGGGAGTAAGCGAGCAGTACTTC,CASSIGTGGVSEQYF
TRBD1,15,.,TRBV11-1,TRBJ1-2,TGTGCCAGCAGCTTAAACAGGGGGCGAAACTATGGCTACACCTTC,CASSLNRGRNYGYTF
.,13,.,TRBV7-8,TRBJ1-5,TGTGCCAGCAGCTTAGACCTTAGGCAGCCCCAGCATTTT,CASSLDLRQPQHF
TRBD1,17,once,TRBV7-3,TRBJ2-2,TGTGCCAGCAGCTTAACAACGGGACAGGTTAATGGCGGGGAGCTGTTTTTT,CASSLTTGQVNGGELFF
.,11,.,TRBV18,TRBJ1-1,TGTGCCAGTTCAGATACGACTGGGGCTTTCTTT,CASSDTTGAFF
.,16,.,TRBV28,TRBJ2-3,TGTGCCAGCAGTGCGCCTTCTCAGCGAAGCACAGATACGCAGTATTTT,CASSAPSQRSTDTQYF
.,14,.,TRBV7-8,TRBJ2-1,TGTGCCAGCAGCTTACAGGTATCCTACAATGAGCAGTTCTTC,CASSLQVSYNEQFF